Listed below are T cell receptor beta chains from one sample, sequenced in a study of blood T cell repertoires in COVID-19. Method: immunoSEQ multiplex PCR; TCRdb's copy keeps in-frame clones and lacks some. The profile shows about 340,000 clones, approximately 90% of them singletons. The sequencing input was peripheral blood. These receptors were taken from a woman aged 18-35 years who had recovered from COVID-19. Both conserved end residues are part of each CDR3. The order of the fields is D gene, V gene, J gene, clone size, CDR3 DNA, CDR3 protein. The D gene is left open where the match is weak. Size values are once, few and many counts, or a class for expanded clones, and some rows have none.

TRBD1	TRBV9	TRBJ1-1	.	TGTGCCAGCAGCGTAGCCGGGCAGGGGGCGTTTGGAGCTTTCTTT	CASSVAGQGAFGAFF
TRBD2	TRBV6-2/TRBV6-3	TRBJ2-2	.	TGTGCCAGCAGCACGGGGGGCGGGGAGCTGTTTTTT	CASSTGGGELFF
.	TRBV6-5	TRBJ1-2	.	TGTGCCAGCAGTCCATCCAGGACTTACTATGGCTACACCTTC	CASSPSRTYYGYTF
.	TRBV27	TRBJ2-1	once	TGTGCCAGCAGTCTAACCCCCATCAATGAGCAGTTCTTC	CASSLTPINEQFF
.	TRBV15	TRBJ2-3	once	TGTGCCACCAGCAGAGGGGGCGGAAGCACAGATACGCAGTATTTT	CATSRGGGSTDTQYF
TRBD1	TRBV9	TRBJ1-6	few	TGTGCCAGCAGCACGACAGGGGTTAGTTCACCCCTCCACTTT	CASSTTGVSSPLHF
.	TRBV6-4	TRBJ2-2	few	TGTGCCAGCAGTCCAAGCGAAAACACCGGGGAGCTGTTTTTT	CASSPSENTGELFF
.	TRBV4-1	TRBJ2-3	.	TGCGCCAGCAGCCAAGGCGAGCCCGGGACTAGCACAGATACGCAGTATTTT	CASSQGEPGTSTDTQYF
TRBD1	TRBV6-2/TRBV6-3	TRBJ1-1	.	TGTGCCAGCAGTATCTCCGGACAGGGCACGAACACTGAAGCTTTCTTT	CASSISGQGTNTEAFF
TRBD2	TRBV5-1	TRBJ2-1	once	TGCGCCAGCAGTCTGGAGGGAGGGCCCTACAATGAGCAGTTCTTC	CASSLEGGPYNEQFF
TRBD2	TRBV5-1	TRBJ2-2	.	TGCGCCAGCAGCTTACTAGCGGGAGGCGACACCGGGGAGCTGTTTTTT	CASSLLAGGDTGELFF
TRBD2	TRBV14	TRBJ2-1	.	TGTGCCAGCAGCCAAGATTGGGGGACTATCTACAATGAGCAGTTCTTC	CASSQDWGTIYNEQFF
.	TRBV5-6	TRBJ2-1	.	TGTGCCAGCAGCTTGGTAGGGGGTAGGGGGAATGAGCAGTTCTTC	CASSLVGGRGNEQFF
TRBD2	TRBV12-5	TRBJ2-6	.	TGTGCTAGTGGTTTGCTCCGGGGGGCTGGGGCCAACGTCCTGACTTTC	CASGLLRGAGANVLTF
.	TRBV2	TRBJ1-1	.	TGTGCCAGCAGCAAACGAGGGGGAGAGATGAACACTGAAGCTTTCTTT	CASSKRGGEMNTEAFF
TRBD1	TRBV5-6	TRBJ1-2	.	TGTGCCAGCAGCGGACCCGGGACAGGGTTTGGCTACACCTTC	CASSGPGTGFGYTF
TRBD1	TRBV5-4	TRBJ1-1	few	TGTGCCAGCAGCTCGCAGGGGGTTGACACTGAAGCTTTCTTT	CASSSQGVDTEAFF
TRBD2	TRBV7-2	TRBJ2-3	.	TGTGCCAGCAGCCCGTCGACTAGCGGAATCCTTCCCAGGCGCAAGTATTTT	CASSPSTSGILPRRKYF
TRBD2	TRBV5-1	TRBJ2-1	.	TGCGCCAGCAGCTTGGTTGCGGGAGGGAATGAGCAGTTCTTC	CASSLVAGGNEQFF
.	TRBV12-3/TRBV12-4	TRBJ1-2	.	TGTGCCAGCAGTTCAGGGTATGATGGCTACACCTTC	CASSSGYDGYTF
TRBD2	TRBV27	TRBJ2-1	.	TGTGCCAGCAGTTCGGGACTAGCGGGAGGGCCGGGCTACAATGAGCAGTTCTTC	CASSSGLAGGPGYNEQFF
TRBD2	TRBV11-3	TRBJ2-1	.	TGTGCCAGCAGGGCGTCTAGCGGGAGGAATGAGCAGTTCTTC	CASRASSGRNEQFF
TRBD2	TRBV6-6	TRBJ2-1	.	TGTGCCAGCAGTCCAGCGGGGAACTACAATGAGCAGTTCTTC	CASSPAGNYNEQFF
.	TRBV30	TRBJ2-3	.	TGTGCCTGGGGCGAGGGATGGCCCCGGAGTACGCAGTATTTT	CAWGEGWPRSTQYF
.	TRBV5-6	TRBJ1-2	.	TGTGCCAGCAGCGCCGGGAGGGCCTATGGCTACACCTTC	CASSAGRAYGYTF
TRBD1	TRBV5-1	TRBJ2-2	.	TGCGCCAGCAGCGCCGGGACAGGGAACACCGGGGAGCTGTTTTTT	CASSAGTGNTGELFF
.	TRBV7-2	TRBJ2-1	.	TGTGCCAGCAGCCCAAAGCATGAGCAGTTCTTC	CASSPKHEQFF
TRBD2	TRBV6-2/TRBV6-3	TRBJ2-1	.	TGTGCCAGCAGTTACGACCTAGCGGGAGGTAGTAGGCACAATGAGCAGTTCTTC	CASSYDLAGGSRHNEQFF
.	TRBV10-3	TRBJ2-1	once	TGTGCCATCAGTACCCTCGGGGGCGGGGGACACAATGAGCAGTTCTTC	CAISTLGGGGHNEQFF
TRBD2	TRBV30	TRBJ2-3	.	TGTGCCTGGAGTACTCAGACTAGCGGGGGGACTGTAAAGTATTTT	CAWSTQTSGGTVKYF
.	TRBV19	TRBJ2-2	.	TGTGCCAGTAGTATTAGTACCGGGGAGCTGTTTTTT	CASSISTGELFF
.	TRBV2	TRBJ2-3	few	TGTGCCAGCAGCGAGGGAGCAGATACGCAGTATTTT	CASSEGADTQYF
.	TRBV2	TRBJ1-5	.	TGTGCCAGCAGTCTAGACGGTGCTTGGCCCCAGCATTTT	CASSLDGAWPQHF
.	TRBV3-1/TRBV3-2	TRBJ1-2	.	TGTGCCAGCAGCCAAGCGGCAACACAGGGCTACACCTTC	CASSQAATQGYTF
TRBD1	TRBV7-9	TRBJ1-2	.	TGTGCCAGCAGCGAGGGACAGGGGGAGAACTATGGCTACACCTTC	CASSEGQGENYGYTF
TRBD2	TRBV2	TRBJ2-3	.	TGTGCCAGCGGGAGGAGACTAGCGGGAGTCTTGGGGGATACGCAGTATTTT	CASGRRLAGVLGDTQYF
TRBD1	TRBV9	TRBJ1-2	.	TGTGCCAGCAGGAAGGGGGACAGTTATGGCTACACCTTC	CASRKGDSYGYTF
.	TRBV6-5	TRBJ2-2	few	TGTGCCAGCAGCCTAACCACCAACCCCGGGGAGCTGTTTTTT	CASSLTTNPGELFF
.	TRBV19	TRBJ1-5	.	TGTGCCAGTAGTATCAAATCGGGCAATCAGCCCCAGCATTTT	CASSIKSGNQPQHF
.	TRBV5-6	TRBJ1-3	.	TGTGCCAGCAGCACGTCGAGCGGCTCTGGAAACACCATATATTTT	CASSTSSGSGNTIYF
.	TRBV5-6	TRBJ2-3	.	TGTGCCAGCAGCTTGGCTGGCGGCTACACAGATACGCAGTATTTT	CASSLAGGYTDTQYF
.	TRBV4-1	TRBJ2-1	.	TGCGCCAGCAGAAAATCTAGCGACAATGAGCAGTTCTTC	CASRKSSDNEQFF
TRBD2	TRBV5-1	TRBJ2-1	.	TGCGCCAGCAGCGCGGGGACTAGCGGGAGTTTATATGAGCAGTTCTTC	CASSAGTSGSLYEQFF
.	TRBV7-9	TRBJ1-2	.	TGTGCCAGCAGCCCCCTCGGGGGACCATATGGCTACACCTTC	CASSPLGGPYGYTF
TRBD2	TRBV6-5	TRBJ2-3	.	TGTGCCAGCAGTTACCAGACGGGAGGCACCGGAGATACGCAGTATTTT	CASSYQTGGTGDTQYF
TRBD1	TRBV18	TRBJ1-1	.	TGTGCCAGCTCCTGGGGGACAGGTGGGATGAACACTGAAGCTTTCTTT	CASSWGTGGMNTEAFF